The subject of this entry is one T cell receptor (beta chain). Its antigen is unidentified. This entry is derived from a study of cytomegalovirus exposure and HLA in healthy donors. Study overall: Approximately 180 million T cells yielded approximately 100 million unique TCR beta sequences, as an earlier analysis found.

PCR used 60 Vbeta primers and 13 Jbeta primers. Assay used: immunoSEQ multiplex PCR; TCRdb lists only in-frame clones, some missing. The repertoire has some 140,000 clones, about 82% of them found once; the top ten carry 1.5% to 2%. Study conclusions and caveats: Available immune exposure information was restricted to CMV serostatus only. In a later analysis, at a false discovery rate of 0.05, 16,951 TCR beta sequences matched HLA alleles.

Donors sampled were nominally healthy, though unrecorded immune exposures were likely. J was trimmed by 8 bases and V by 4 bases; bases with no gene match: 13. The CDR3 is made up of 16 amino acids. Germline lookup yields CDR1 MNHEY and CDR2 SVGAGI. The sequencing input was PBMCs. The chain employs TRBV6-5 and TRBJ2-3, with 9 nucleotides matching TRBD1. The receptor was isolated from a female donor in good health and CMV-seropositive. The CDR3 DNA reads TGTGCCAGCAGTTCGGCCCGGGACAGGGTAGTTGGTACGCAGTATTTT. Its translation: CASSSARDRVVGTQYF.